This TCR beta chain appears in the sequencing data of a study of blood T cell repertoires in COVID-19. Study context: The analysed material was cDNA or gDNA that came from T cells, B-cell-depleted T cells, or PBMCs.

Patients at the Seattle site were enrolled during active infection and followed longitudinally. In the source study's methods: Reference gene primer amplification in the assay estimated nucleated cell counts. Repertoires were generated with immunoSEQ multiplex PCR, while TCRdb's copy carries only in-frame clones and drops some. V and J calls and clone size follow that table, whereas D and trimming were derived from the DNA. The sample lists about 350,000 clones, over 80% occurring once. There are 14 residues in the CDR3. Germline V gene sequence: CDR1 MNHEY, CDR2 SVGAGI. Between the trimmed V and J ends, which lost 7 bases and 0 bases, there was a span of 13 bases.

The rearrangement joins TRBV6-5 to TRBJ2-7, with TRBD2 as a possible D gene (6 bases). Sequences were obtained from peripheral blood. This receptor was identified in a woman in her forties or fifties with COVID-19, enrolled during active disease. The CDR3 DNA follows: TGTGCCAGCACAACTAGCCCACACTCCTACGAGCAGTACTTC. Protein product: CASTTSPHSYEQYF.